This T cell receptor (beta chain) was identified in a study of technical replicates of blood from a handful of donors. Using immunoSEQ multiplex PCR, the repertoire was profiled, and TCRdb retains in-frame clones only, with some absent. The data show tens of thousands of clones, over 95% seen once. Germline V gene data show CDR1 as MNHEY and CDR2 as SVGAGI. The junction had 8 bases not matched to a gene; V was cut back by 10 bases and J by 4 bases. The CDR3 is made up of 13 amino acids. Sequencing input: T cells isolated from PBMCs. The gene calls are TRBV6-5 and TRBJ1-1; 8 bases line up with TRBD1. The receptor was isolated from a human donor in good health. This chain's CDR3 is CATVAGGGTEAFF. Written as DNA, the CDR3 is TGTGCCACCGTTGCAGGGGGCGGCACTGAAGCTTTCTTT.